This T cell receptor (beta chain) was captured by sequencing in a study of blood T cell repertoires in COVID-19 (dated by TCRdb to 2020 to 2022). For the wider study: Samples from collaborators originated in the United States, Italy and Spain and spanned both the acute and convalescent phases of COVID-19. The material from the prospective study consisted of cDNA or gDNA derived from T cells, B-cell-depleted T cells, or PBMCs. A de-identified subject ID, COVID-19 status, age in years and sex were almost always included in the sample metadata. The repertoires were made available in a free public database intended to serve as a resource for research on the immune response to SARS-CoV-2. The dataset comprised deeply sampled blood TCRbeta repertoires from subjects exposed to, actively infected with, or recovered from COVID-19. Samples were obtained from the ongoing ImmuneRACE study (first 160 participants) and from 1,000 to 1,500 subjects provided by 6 global collaborators. Where available, HLA class I and class II types were obtained from metadata supplied by the sample provider rather than from assay-based typing. Results the study describes overall, beyond this receptor: Clinical and demographic metadata were provided uncurated, with the amount varying by source and participant.

TCRbeta CDR3 regions were amplified from genomic DNA using the immunoSEQ Assay, a bias-controlled multiplex PCR. From the authors' description of their analysis: The number of nucleated cells in each sample was estimated from the amplification of reference gene primers within the assay. To quantify the absolute abundance of each unique TCRbeta CDR3 rearrangement, sequence reads were collapsed and filtered. For each sample, productive Simpson clonality was calculated by taking the square root of Simpson's diversity index across productive rearrangements. TCRdb stores this immuneACCESS table with in-frame sequences only. Part of the clones is absent; in the studies checked, under half of the shortfall reflects unresolved V genes, and no reason is known for the rest. V, J and clone size derive from that table, while D and trimming were established from the DNA sequence. Present in this sample are fewer than 350,000 clones, approximately 90% of which were seen just once. About 2.3% of the sample is taken by the ten largest.

The germline V gene encodes CDR1 SGHRS and CDR2 YFSETQ. Trimming removed 3 bases from V and 5 bases from J; the gene matches leave 7 bases unexplained. The CDR3 goes from the cysteine to the phenylalanine over 14 residues. The retained sequence is limited to the CDR3, 42 bases, with the frame set at the first base. In regard to this clone: Which antigen it targets is not known. No base-level quality is on record; no much larger clone is a single base apart.

Enrolling through a virtual design, the prospective study's participants ranged in age from roughly 18 to 89 years and lived across some 22 United States geographic areas. In the prospective study, cohorts were assigned on the basis of participant-reported clinical history obtained from a screening survey and a study questionnaire. In the prospective study, mobile phlebotomists collected whole blood, serum and a nasopharyngeal or oropharyngeal swab from each participant. Participants in the prospective study had the option to provide additional blood draws and questionnaires over an approximately 2-month period. Prospective study blood samples were shipped either frozen or at room temperature before DNA extraction.

Sequenced: PBMCs or T cells enriched from blood (not recorded which). The TCR was taken from a woman in her thirties or forties with acute COVID-19. The chain was built from TRBV5-1 and TRBJ2-7; 8 bases in the junction line up with TRBD1. The base sequence is TGCGCCAGCAGCTGGGGGACAGGTTGGGACGAGCAGTACTTC. Protein translation: CASSWGTGWDEQYF.